This TCR beta chain was profiled in a study of blood T cell repertoires in COVID-19. The overall study: COVID-19 samples, acute and convalescent, were from the United States, Italy and Spain. PBMCs, B-cell-depleted T cells, or T cells were the source of the cDNA or gDNA that made up the material.

As processed by the authors: Amplification with reference gene primers provided the estimates of nucleated cell counts. The repertoire was sequenced with immunoSEQ multiplex PCR; TCRdb's copy has only in-frame clones and lacks some. V, J and clone size were drawn from that table, and D and trimming were deduced from the DNA. Of around 110,000 clones in the sample, 90% were seen once. CDR3 length: 16 residues. Germline-derived CDR1 and CDR2 are SGHNT and YYREEE (reference sequence). Deletions cut 2 bases from V and 6 bases from J, with 19 bases between. The clonotype was recovered from a human donor with active COVID-19. The donor label of this sample is uncertain. The chain combines TRBV5-4 with TRBJ2-3; D is perhaps TRBD2 (7 bases). Sample: peripheral blood. CDR3 bases: TGTGCCAGCAGCTTTCCGCCCCGAGGGGGGGTGGATACGCAGTATTTT. This gives the protein CASSFPPRGGVDTQYF.